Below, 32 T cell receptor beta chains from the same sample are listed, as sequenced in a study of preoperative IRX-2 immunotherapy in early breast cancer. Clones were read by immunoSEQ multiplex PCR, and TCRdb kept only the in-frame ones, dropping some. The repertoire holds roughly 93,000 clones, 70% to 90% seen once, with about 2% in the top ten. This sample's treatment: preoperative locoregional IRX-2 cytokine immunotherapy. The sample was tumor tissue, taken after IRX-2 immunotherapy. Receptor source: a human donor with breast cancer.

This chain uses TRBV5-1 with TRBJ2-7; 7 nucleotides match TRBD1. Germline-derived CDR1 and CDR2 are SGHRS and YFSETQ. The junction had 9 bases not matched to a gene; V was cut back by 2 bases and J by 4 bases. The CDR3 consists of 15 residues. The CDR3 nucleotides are TGCGCCAGCAGCTTCCCGGGGACAGCTAATTACGAGCAGTACTTC. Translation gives CASSFPGTANYEQYF.

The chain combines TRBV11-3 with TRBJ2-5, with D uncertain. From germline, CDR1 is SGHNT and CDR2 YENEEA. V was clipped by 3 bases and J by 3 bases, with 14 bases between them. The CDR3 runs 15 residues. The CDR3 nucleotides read TGTGCCAGCAGCTTGAAGTGGACGGCGGAAGAGACCCAGTACTTC. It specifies CASSLKWTAEETQYF. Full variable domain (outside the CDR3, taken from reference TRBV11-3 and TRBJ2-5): EAGVVQSPRYKIIEKKQPVAFWCNPISGHNTLYWYLQNLGQGPELLIRYENEEAVDDSQLPKDRFSAERLKGVDSTLKIQPAELGDSAVYLCASSLKWTAEETQYFGPGTRLLVL.

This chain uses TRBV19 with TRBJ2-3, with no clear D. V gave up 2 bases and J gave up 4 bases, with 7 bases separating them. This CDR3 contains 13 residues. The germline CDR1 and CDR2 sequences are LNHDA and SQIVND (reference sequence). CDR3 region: CASSIPPSDTQYF. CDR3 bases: TGTGCCAGTAGTATACCCCCCTCAGATACGCAGTATTTT.

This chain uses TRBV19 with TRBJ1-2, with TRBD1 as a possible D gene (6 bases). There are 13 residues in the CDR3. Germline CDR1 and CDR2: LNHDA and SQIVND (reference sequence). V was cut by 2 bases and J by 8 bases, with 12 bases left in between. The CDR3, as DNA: TGTGCCAGTAGTATAACACAGGGAAGCGGCTACACCTTC. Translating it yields CASSITQGSGYTF. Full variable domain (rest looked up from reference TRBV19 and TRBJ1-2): DGGITQSPKYLFRKEGQNVTLSCEQNLNHDAMYWYRQDPGQGLRLIYYSQIVNDFQKGDIAEGYSVSREKKESFPLTVTSAQKNPTAFYLCASSITQGSGYTFGSGTRLTVV.

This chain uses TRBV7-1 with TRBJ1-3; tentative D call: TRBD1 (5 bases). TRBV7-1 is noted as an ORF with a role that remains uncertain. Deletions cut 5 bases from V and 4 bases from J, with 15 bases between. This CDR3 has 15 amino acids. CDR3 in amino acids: CASSPFSGEGNTIYF. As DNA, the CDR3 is TGTGCCAGCAGCCCTTTTTCGGGGGAAGGAAACACCATATATTTT.

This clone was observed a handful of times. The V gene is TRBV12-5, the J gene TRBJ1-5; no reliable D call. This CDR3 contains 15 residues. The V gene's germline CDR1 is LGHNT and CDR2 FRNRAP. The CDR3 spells CASTAQPDSNQPQHF. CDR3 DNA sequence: TGTGCCAGCACCGCCCAGCCGGATAGCAATCAGCCCCAGCATTTT.

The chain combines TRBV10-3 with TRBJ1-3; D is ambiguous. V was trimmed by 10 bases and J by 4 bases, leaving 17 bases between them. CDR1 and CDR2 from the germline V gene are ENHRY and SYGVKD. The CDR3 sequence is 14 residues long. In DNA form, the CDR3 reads TGTGCCAGGGCCCGTTTAAGGGCCGGAAACACCATATATTTT. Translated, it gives CARARLRAGNTIYF.

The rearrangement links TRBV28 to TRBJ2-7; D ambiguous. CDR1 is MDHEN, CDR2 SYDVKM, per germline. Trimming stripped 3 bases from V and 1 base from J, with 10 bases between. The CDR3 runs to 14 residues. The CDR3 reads CASSLGGVSYEQYF. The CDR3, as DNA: TGTGCCAGCAGTTTGGGCGGTGTATCCTACGAGCAGTACTTC.

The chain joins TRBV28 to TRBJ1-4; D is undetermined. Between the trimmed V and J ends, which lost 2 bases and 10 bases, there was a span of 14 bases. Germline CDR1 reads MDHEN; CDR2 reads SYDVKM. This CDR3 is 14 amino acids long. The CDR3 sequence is CASSLGGPLGKLFF. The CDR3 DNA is TGTGCCAGCAGTTTAGGAGGACCACTCGGAAAACTGTTTTTT.

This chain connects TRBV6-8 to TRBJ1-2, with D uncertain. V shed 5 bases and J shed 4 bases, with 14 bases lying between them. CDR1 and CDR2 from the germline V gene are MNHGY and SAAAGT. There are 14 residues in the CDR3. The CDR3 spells CASSPTEGTYGYTF. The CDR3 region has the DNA TGTGCCAGCAGTCCCACTGAAGGTACCTATGGCTACACCTTC.

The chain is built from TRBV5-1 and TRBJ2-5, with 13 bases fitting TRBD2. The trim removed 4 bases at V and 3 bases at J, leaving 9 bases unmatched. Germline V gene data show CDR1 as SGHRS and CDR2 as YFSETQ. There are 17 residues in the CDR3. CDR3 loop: CASSPPLAGGLEETQYF. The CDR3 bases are TGCGCCAGCAGCCCCCCACTAGCGGGGGGGCTTGAAGAGACCCAGTACTTC.

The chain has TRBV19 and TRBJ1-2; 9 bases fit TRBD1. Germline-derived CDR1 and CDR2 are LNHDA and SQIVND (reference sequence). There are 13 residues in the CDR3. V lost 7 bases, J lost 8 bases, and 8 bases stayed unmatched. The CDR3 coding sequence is TGTGCCAGTAACCCAGGACAGGGGAGGGGCTACACCTTC. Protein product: CASNPGQGRGYTF. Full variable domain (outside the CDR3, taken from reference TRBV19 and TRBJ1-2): DGGITQSPKYLFRKEGQNVTLSCEQNLNHDAMYWYRQDPGQGLRLIYYSQIVNDFQKGDIAEGYSVSREKKESFPLTVTSAQKNPTAFYLCASNPGQGRGYTFGSGTRLTVV.

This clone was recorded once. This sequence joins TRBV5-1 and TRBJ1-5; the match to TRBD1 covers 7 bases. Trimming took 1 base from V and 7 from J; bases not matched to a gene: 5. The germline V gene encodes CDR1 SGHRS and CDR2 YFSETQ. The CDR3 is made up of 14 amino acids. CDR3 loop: CASSLSGGDQPQHF. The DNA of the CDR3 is TGCGCCAGCAGCTTGTCAGGGGGGGACCAGCCCCAGCATTTT. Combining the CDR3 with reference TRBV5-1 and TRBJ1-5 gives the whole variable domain KAGVTQTPRYLIKTRGQQVTLSCSPISGHRSVSWYQQTPGQGLQFLFEYFSETQRNKGNFPGRFSGRQFSNSRSEMNVSTLELGDSALYLCASSLSGGDQPQHFGDGTRLSIL.

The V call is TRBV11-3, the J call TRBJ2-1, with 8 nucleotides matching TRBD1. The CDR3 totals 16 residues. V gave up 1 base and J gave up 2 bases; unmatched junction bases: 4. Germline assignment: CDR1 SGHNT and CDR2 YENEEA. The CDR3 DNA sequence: TGTGCCAGCAGCTTAGGGCGACAGGGGACCTACAATGAGCAGTTCTTC. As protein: CASSLGRQGTYNEQFF.

CDR3 amino acids: CASSYEGRFEVWKSGANVLTF. The CDR3 DNA is TGCGCCAGCAGCTATGAAGGGCGTTTCGAGGTGTGGAAATCTGGGGCCAACGTCCTGACTTTC. V is TRBV5-1 and J is TRBJ2-6; no clear D gene. The ends were cut back, 3 bases at V and 1 base at J, with 26 bases in the middle. The CDR3 runs 21 residues. Per the germline V gene, CDR1 is SGHRS and CDR2 is YFSETQ.

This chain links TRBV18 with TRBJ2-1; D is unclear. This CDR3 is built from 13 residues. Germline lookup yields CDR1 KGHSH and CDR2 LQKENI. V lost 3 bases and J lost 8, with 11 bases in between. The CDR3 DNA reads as TGTGCCAGCTCACCGCGAGTCTCCGATGAGCAGTTCTTC. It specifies CASSPRVSDEQFF.

The CDR3 reads CASSQDTTANYGYTF. The CDR3 DNA reads as TGCGCCAGCAGCCAAGATACGACGGCTAACTATGGCTACACCTTC. V usage is TRBV1 and J usage is TRBJ1-2. TRBV1 corresponds to a pseudogene. The CDR3 totals 15 residues.

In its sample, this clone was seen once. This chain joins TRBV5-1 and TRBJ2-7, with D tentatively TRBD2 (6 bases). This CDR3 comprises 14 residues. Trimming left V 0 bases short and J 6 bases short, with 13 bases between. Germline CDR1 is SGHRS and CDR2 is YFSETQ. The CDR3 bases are TGCGCCAGCAGCTTGGGAAGGGGAGGTTCCGAGCAGTACTTC. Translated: CASSLGRGGSEQYF.

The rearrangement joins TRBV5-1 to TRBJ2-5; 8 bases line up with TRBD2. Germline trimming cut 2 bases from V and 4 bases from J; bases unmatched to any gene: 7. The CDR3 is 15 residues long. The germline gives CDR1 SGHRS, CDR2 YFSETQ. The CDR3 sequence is CASSFGTSSGETQYF. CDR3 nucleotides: TGCGCCAGCAGCTTCGGGACTAGTAGTGGAGAGACCCAGTACTTC. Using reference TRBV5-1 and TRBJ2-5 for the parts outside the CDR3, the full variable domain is KAGVTQTPRYLIKTRGQQVTLSCSPISGHRSVSWYQQTPGQGLQFLFEYFSETQRNKGNFPGRFSGRQFSNSRSEMNVSTLELGDSALYLCASSFGTSSGETQYFGPGTRLLVL.

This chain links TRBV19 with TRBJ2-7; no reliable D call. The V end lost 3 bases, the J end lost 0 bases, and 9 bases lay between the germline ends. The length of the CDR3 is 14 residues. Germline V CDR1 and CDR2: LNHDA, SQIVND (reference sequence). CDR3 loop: CASSMWGSSYEQYF. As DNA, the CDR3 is TGTGCCAGTAGTATGTGGGGAAGCTCCTACGAGCAGTACTTC.

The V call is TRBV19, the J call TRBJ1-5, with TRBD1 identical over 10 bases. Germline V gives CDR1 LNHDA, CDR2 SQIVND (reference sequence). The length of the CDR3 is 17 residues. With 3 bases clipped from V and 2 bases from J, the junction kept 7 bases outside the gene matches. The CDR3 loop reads CASSIPWDRGGNQPQHF. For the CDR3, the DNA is TGTGCCAGTAGTATTCCCTGGGACAGGGGAGGCAATCAGCCCCAGCATTTT.

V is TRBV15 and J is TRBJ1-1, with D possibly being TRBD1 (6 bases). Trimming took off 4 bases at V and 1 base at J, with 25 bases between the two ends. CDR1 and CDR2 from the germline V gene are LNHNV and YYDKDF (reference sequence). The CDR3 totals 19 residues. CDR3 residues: CATSTRSWGRLYSNTEAFF. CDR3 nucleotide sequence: TGTGCCACCAGCACCAGGTCTTGGGGGCGCTTGTATTCGAACACTGAAGCTTTCTTT.

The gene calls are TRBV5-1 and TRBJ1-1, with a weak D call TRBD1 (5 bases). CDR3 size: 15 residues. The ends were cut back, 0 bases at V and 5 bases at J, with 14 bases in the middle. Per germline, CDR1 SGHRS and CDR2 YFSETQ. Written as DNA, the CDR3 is TGCGCCAGCAGCTTGGTGGGGAAGCGGGGGACTGAAGCTTTCTTT. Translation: CASSLVGKRGTEAFF. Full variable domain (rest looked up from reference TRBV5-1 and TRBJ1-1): KAGVTQTPRYLIKTRGQQVTLSCSPISGHRSVSWYQQTPGQGLQFLFEYFSETQRNKGNFPGRFSGRQFSNSRSEMNVSTLELGDSALYLCASSLVGKRGTEAFFGQGTRLTVV.

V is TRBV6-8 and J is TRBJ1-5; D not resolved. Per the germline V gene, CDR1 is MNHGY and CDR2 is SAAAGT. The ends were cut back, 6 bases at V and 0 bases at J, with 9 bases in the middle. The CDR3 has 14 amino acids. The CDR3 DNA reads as TGTGCCAGCAGCCCGTTCTTTAGCAATCAGCCCCAGCATTTT. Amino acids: CASSPFFSNQPQHF.

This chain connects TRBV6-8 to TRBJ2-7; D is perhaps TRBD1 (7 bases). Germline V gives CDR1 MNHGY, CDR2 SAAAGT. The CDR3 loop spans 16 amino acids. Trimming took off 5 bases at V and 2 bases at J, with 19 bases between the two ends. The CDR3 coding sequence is TGTGCCAGCAGTGGAGGGTATCCCGGGACAGCCTACGAGCAGTACTTC. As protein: CASSGGYPGTAYEQYF.

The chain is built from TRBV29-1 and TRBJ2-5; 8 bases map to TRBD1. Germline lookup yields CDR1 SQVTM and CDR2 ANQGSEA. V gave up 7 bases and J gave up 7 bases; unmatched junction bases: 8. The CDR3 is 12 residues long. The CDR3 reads CSGGTGEGTQYF. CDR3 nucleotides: TGCAGCGGCGGGACAGGAGAGGGGACCCAGTACTTC. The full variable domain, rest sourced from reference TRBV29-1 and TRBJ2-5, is SAVISQKPSRDICQRGTSLTIQCQVDSQVTMMFWYRQQPGQSLTLIATANQGSEATYESGFVIDKFPISRPNLTFSTLTVSNMSPEDSSIYLCSGGTGEGTQYFGPGTRLLVL.

CDR3 loop: CASSLDAALQLPQHF. CDR3 sequence (DNA): TGTGCCAGCAGCTTAGACGCAGCCCTCCAGTTGCCCCAGCATTTT. The V call is TRBV11-3, the J call TRBJ1-5, with D hard to call. Germline CDR1 and CDR2: SGHNT and YENEEA. V lost 0 bases and J 9 bases, leaving 15 bases between the germline ends. This CDR3 comprises 15 residues.

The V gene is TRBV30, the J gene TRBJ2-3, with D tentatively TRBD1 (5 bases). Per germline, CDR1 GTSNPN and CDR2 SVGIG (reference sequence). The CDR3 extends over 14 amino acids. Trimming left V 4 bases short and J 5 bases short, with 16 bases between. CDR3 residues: CAWTRGHTKDTQYF. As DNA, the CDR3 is TGTGCCTGGACAAGAGGACACACGAAAGATACGCAGTATTTT.

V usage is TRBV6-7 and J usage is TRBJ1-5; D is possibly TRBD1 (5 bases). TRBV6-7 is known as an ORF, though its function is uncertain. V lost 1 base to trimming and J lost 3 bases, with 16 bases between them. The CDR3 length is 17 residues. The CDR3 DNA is TGTGCCAGCAGTTACTTTGGCGCACGTGGGGCCAATCAGCCCCAGCATTTT. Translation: CASSYFGARGANQPQHF.

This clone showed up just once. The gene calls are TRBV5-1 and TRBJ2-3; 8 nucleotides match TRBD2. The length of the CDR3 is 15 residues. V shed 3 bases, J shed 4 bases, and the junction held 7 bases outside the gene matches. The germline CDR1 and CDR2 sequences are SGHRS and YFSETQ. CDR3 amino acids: CASSSPGTSADTQYF. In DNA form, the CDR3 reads TGCGCCAGCAGCTCCCCGGGGACTAGTGCAGATACGCAGTATTTT.

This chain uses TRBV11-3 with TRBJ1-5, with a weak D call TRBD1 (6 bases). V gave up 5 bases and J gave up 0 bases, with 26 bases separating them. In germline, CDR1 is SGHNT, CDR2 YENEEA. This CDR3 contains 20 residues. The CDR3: CASSTAKGIGGWNSNQPQHF. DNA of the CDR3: TGTGCCAGCAGCACAGCAAAAGGGATAGGGGGTTGGAATAGCAATCAGCCCCAGCATTTT.

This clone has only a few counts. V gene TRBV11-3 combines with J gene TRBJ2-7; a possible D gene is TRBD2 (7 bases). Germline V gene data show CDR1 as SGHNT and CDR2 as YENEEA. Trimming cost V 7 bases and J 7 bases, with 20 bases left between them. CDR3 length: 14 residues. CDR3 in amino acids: CASTQGGGRGEQYF. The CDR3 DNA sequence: TGTGCCAGCACCCAGGGAGGGGGTCGGGGGGAGCAGTACTTC.